Below, 31 T cell receptor beta chains from the same sample are listed, as sequenced in a study of T-cell reconstitution after alpha-beta-depleted transplantation in children. For TCRbeta, the library was prepared with unique molecular identifiers. TCRdb re-called the PCR reads through MiXCR, storing one row per CDR3 protein. This sample has about 420,000 distinct CDR3 sequences, with roughly 11% found just once. The source material was PBMCs from the stem cell graft donor, sampled from the stem cell graft. The origin of the receptors is a human donor who donated a stem cell graft to a child with acute myeloid leukemia.

The chain uses TRBV6-2 or TRBV6-3 and TRBJ2-1, with a possible D match to TRBD1 (7 bases). CDR3 length: 14 amino acids. Germline V gives CDR1 MNHEY, CDR2 SVGEGT. V was clipped by 0 bases and J by 7 bases, with 10 bases between them. As DNA, the CDR3 is TGTGCCAGCAGTTACTCGACAGGGAGGAATGAGCAGTTCTTC. Translated: CASSYSTGRNEQFF.

This clonotype was seen a few times. The V call is TRBV6-1, the J call TRBJ2-1; D uncertain. Germline CDR1 and CDR2: MNHNS and SASEGT. Trimming took 7 bases from V and 6 from J, leaving 16 bases between them. The CDR3 is made up of 14 amino acids. The DNA of the CDR3 is TGTGCCAGCATCCGAACTCAACTTCGCAATGAGCAGTTCTTC. Protein sequence: CASIRTQLRNEQFF.

The chain has TRBV5-5 and TRBJ2-1; TRBD1 matches 12 bases. V shed 0 bases, J shed 8 bases, and the junction held 6 bases outside the gene matches. The germline CDR1 and CDR2 sequences are SGHKS and YYEKEE (reference sequence). There are 16 residues in the CDR3. The CDR3 DNA reads TGTGCCAGCAGCTTGGGTCCCGGGACAGGGGGCCATGAGCAGTTCTTC. This translates into CASSLGPGTGGHEQFF.

This clonotype was found many times. The chain couples TRBV4-1 to TRBJ2-5, with D uncertain. Germline CDR1 reads MGHRA; CDR2 reads YSYEKL. Trimming stripped 1 base from V and 2 bases from J, with 11 bases between. This CDR3 has 15 residues. The CDR3 nucleotides are TGCGCCAGCAGCCAAGGGGTTGTGAGGCAAGAGACCCAGTACTTC. Translated: CASSQGVVRQETQYF.

The chain is built from TRBV5-5 and TRBJ1-4; D is uncertain. Germline V gene data show CDR1 as SGHKS and CDR2 as YYEKEE (reference sequence). CDR3 size: 15 residues. The V end lost 4 bases, the J end lost 8 bases, and 18 bases lay between the germline ends. The CDR3 region is CASSASGGSREKLFF. DNA for the CDR3: TGTGCCAGCAGCGCGTCGGGCGGTTCGCGGGAAAAACTGTTTTTT.

This clonotype was seen only a few times. The chain couples TRBV5-1 to TRBJ1-1; D is perhaps TRBD1 (5 bases). V lost 2 bases, J lost 4 bases, and 15 bases lay in between. The germline gives CDR1 SGHRS, CDR2 YFSETQ. The CDR3 has 15 residues. CDR3 bases: TGCGCCAGCAGCTTTTATGAGGGGTTCAGCACTGAAGCTTTCTTT. It specifies CASSFYEGFSTEAFF.

The chain carries TRBV12-3 or TRBV12-4 and TRBJ2-3, with D tentatively TRBD1 (6 bases). The CDR3 extends over 15 amino acids. Trimming cost V 5 bases and J 2 bases, with 14 bases left between them. CDR3 in amino acids: CASSTWDTVTDTQYF. The CDR3 region has the DNA TGTGCCAGCAGTACATGGGACACCGTCACAGATACGCAGTATTTT.

This clonotype was counted between two and nine times. The V gene is TRBV12-3 or TRBV12-4, the J gene TRBJ2-2; the D is unclear. The CDR3 has 15 residues. The V end lost 3 bases, the J end lost 6 bases, and 14 bases lay between the germline ends. In DNA, the CDR3 is TGTGCCAGCAGTTTGCCCCTCGGTTCTGCCGGGGAGCTGTTTTTT. This encodes CASSLPLGSAGELFF.

V usage is TRBV20-1 and J usage is TRBJ2-5; maybe TRBD2 (6 bases). Germline V gene data show CDR1 as DFQATT and CDR2 as SNEGSKA (reference sequence). V gave up 0 bases and J gave up 5 bases, with 16 bases separating them. This CDR3 is 15 amino acids long. In nucleotides, the CDR3 is TGCAGTGCTAGAGATGGCGGGAAGATAGGGGAGACCCAGTACTTC. Translation: CSARDGGKIGETQYF.

The chain combines TRBV7-2 with TRBJ2-3; 7 bases map to TRBD2. The CDR3 covers 14 residues. V was pared by 5 bases and J by 6 bases, with 8 bases of the junction left unmatched. Germline V gives CDR1 SGHTA, CDR2 FQGNSA. CDR3 loop: CASSQGLETDTQYF. The CDR3 coding sequence is TGTGCCAGCAGCCAAGGACTAGAAACGGATACGCAGTATTTT.

Ten or more counts support this clonotype. The V gene is TRBV2, the J gene TRBJ2-5, with D hard to call. In germline, CDR1 is SNHLY, CDR2 FYNNEI. V lost 4 bases, J lost 1 base, and 7 bases lay in between. The CDR3 sequence is 13 residues long. The CDR3 DNA follows: TGTGCCAGCAGTGCAGGCCCCCAAGAGACCCAGTACTTC. Protein sequence: CASSAGPQETQYF.

This clonotype was seen ten or more times. The chain employs TRBV18 and TRBJ2-7; 7 bases are shared with TRBD2. J lost 6 bases, V lost 2 bases, and 7 bases had no gene match. There are 14 residues in the CDR3. The germline V gene encodes CDR1 KGHSH and CDR2 LQKENI. CDR3 coding DNA: TGTGCCAGCTCACCAAGCGGGAAGGGGAGCGAGCAGTACGTC. As protein: CASSPSGKGSEQYV.

This clonotype appeared many times. The chain is built from TRBV12-3 or TRBV12-4 and TRBJ2-5; D may be TRBD1 (6 bases). The CDR3 covers 15 residues. V dropped 8 bases and J dropped 1 base, with 17 bases sitting between them. CDR3 bases: TGTGCCAGCGGTCAACAGGGACCCGTCCAAGAGACCCAGTACTTC. This codes for CASGQQGPVQETQYF.

This clonotype has more than one count but fewer than ten. The DNA of the CDR3 is TGTGCCAGTACCTGGGGGGTGACCGAAAACATTCAGTACTTC. This translates into CASTWGVTENIQYF. This chain links TRBV12-3 or TRBV12-4 with TRBJ2-4; a weak D match, TRBD2 (6 bases). V lost 9 bases, J lost 5 bases, and 17 bases lay in between. This CDR3 contains 14 residues.

The CDR3 reads CASCLASGSGGPNEQFF. The CDR3 DNA sequence: TGTGCCAGCTGTTTAGCTTCTGGGTCCGGGGGACCCAATGAGCAGTTCTTC. The chain is built from TRBV6-6 and TRBJ2-1; maybe TRBD2 (6 bases). The V end was cut by 8 bases, the J end by 6 bases, with 26 bases between. The germline V gene encodes CDR1 MNHNY and CDR2 SVGAGI (reference sequence). This CDR3 region has 17 residues.

The chain carries TRBV20-1 and TRBJ2-1; D is perhaps TRBD2 (6 bases). CDR1 and CDR2 (germline): DFQATT, SNEGSKA (reference sequence). This CDR3 is built from 14 residues. Deletions cut 3 bases from V and 7 bases from J, with 16 bases between. The CDR3 region has the DNA TGCAGTGCTAGGCTGCCTCGGCGGGGTAATGAGCAGTTCTTC. As protein: CSARLPRRGNEQFF.

The gene calls are TRBV5-1 and TRBJ1-3; D not certain. Looked up from germline, CDR1 is SGHRS and CDR2 is YFSETQ. Trimming took off 0 bases at V and 4 bases at J, with 14 bases between the two ends. The CDR3 runs to 16 residues. The CDR3, as DNA: TGCGCCAGCAGCTTGGACCTTAGGGTGCACGGAAACACCATATATTTT. Amino acids: CASSLDLRVHGNTIYF. The whole variable domain, remainder taken from reference TRBV5-1 and TRBJ1-3, is KAGVTQTPRYLIKTRGQQVTLSCSPISGHRSVSWYQQTPGQGLQFLFEYFSETQRNKGNFPGRFSGRQFSNSRSEMNVSTLELGDSALYLCASSLDLRVHGNTIYFGEGSWLTVV.

This clonotype has more than one count but fewer than ten. The chain uses TRBV7-8 and TRBJ2-1, with 11 positions matching TRBD1. The length of the CDR3 is 17 residues. Per the germline V gene, CDR1 is SGHVS and CDR2 is FQNEAQ. V was pared by 2 bases and J by 3 bases, with 6 bases of the junction left unmatched. In DNA, the CDR3 is TGTGCCAGCAGCTTATCCCCCGGGACAGGGGGCTACAATGAGCAGTTCTTC. Its translation: CASSLSPGTGGYNEQFF.

There are many counts of this clonotype. The chain recombines TRBV7-2 with TRBJ1-1, with a possible D match to TRBD1 (6 bases). This CDR3 region has 14 residues. Germline lookup yields CDR1 SGHTA and CDR2 FQGNSA. Trimming pared 1 base from V and 3 bases from J, leaving 9 bases between. The CDR3 loop is CASSLGTAYTEAFF. CDR3 in DNA: TGTGCCAGCAGCTTAGGGACAGCGTACACTGAAGCTTTCTTT.

This clonotype turned up a few times. The chain couples TRBV20-1 to TRBJ2-3; 11 bases line up with TRBD2. This CDR3 has 18 residues. Trimming cost V 6 bases and J 1 base; bases outside gene matches: 15. From germline, CDR1 is DFQATT and CDR2 SNEGSKA (reference sequence). The CDR3 region is CSAGGTSGGPLGTDTQYF. The CDR3 bases are TGCAGTGCAGGGGGAACTAGCGGGGGCCCGTTGGGCACAGATACGCAGTATTTT.

This clonotype showed up just a few times. CDR3 in amino acids: CASSLIGGGDWETQYF. CDR3 DNA: TGCGCCAGCAGCTTGATCGGGGGGGGCGATTGGGAGACCCAGTACTTC. The rearrangement joins TRBV5-1 to TRBJ2-5, with TRBD2 identical over 8 bases. This CDR3 has 16 residues. Per the germline V gene, CDR1 is SGHRS and CDR2 is YFSETQ. Trimming took 1 base from V and 5 from J; bases not matched to a gene: 10.

This clonotype was detected a few times. This chain connects TRBV10-3 to TRBJ1-1, with D perhaps matching TRBD1 (5 bases). The CDR3 covers 14 residues. With 2 bases removed from V and 3 bases from J, the gap between germline ends came to 10 bases. Per the germline V gene, CDR1 is ENHRY and CDR2 is SYGVKD. For the CDR3, the DNA is TGTGCCATCAGTGAGCGCCCGGGGGACACTGAAGCTTTCTTT. This translates into CAISERPGDTEAFF.

The chain couples TRBV28 to TRBJ2-3, with 8 bases identical to TRBD1. The CDR3 extends over 15 amino acids. In germline, CDR1 is MDHEN, CDR2 SYDVKM. The junction had 11 bases not matched to a gene; V was cut back by 6 bases and J by 6 bases. CDR3 in DNA: TGTGCCAGCAGCCCGGACAGGGCCTTCGGGGATACGCAGTATTTT. As protein: CASSPDRAFGDTQYF.

The chain has TRBV5-8 and TRBJ1-2; D not certain. V lost 2 bases and J 3 bases, leaving 11 bases between the germline ends. In germline, CDR1 is SGHTS, CDR2 YDEGEE. The CDR3 runs to 14 residues. As DNA, the CDR3 is TGTGCCAGCAGCTTCAAGAGCGTGGACTATGGCTACACCTTC. Protein: CASSFKSVDYGYTF.

The V call is TRBV20-1, the J call TRBJ2-3; TRBD2 matches at 7 bases. This CDR3 is built from 12 residues. V lost 7 bases to trimming and J lost 4 bases; unmatched junction nucleotides: 5. Germline V gives CDR1 DFQATT, CDR2 SNEGSKA (reference sequence). CDR3 nucleotides: TGCAGTGGGGGGGGACTGTCAGATACGCAGTATTTT. Its protein is CSGGGLSDTQYF.

The V gene is TRBV4-1, the J gene TRBJ1-1; 8 bases are shared with TRBD1. Germline assignment: CDR1 MGHRA and CDR2 YSYEKL. V trimming: 1 base; J trimming: 1 base; junction bases outside the gene matches: 2. The CDR3 is 15 amino acids. CDR3 protein: CASSQGGTGNTEAFF. CDR3 bases: TGCGCCAGCAGCCAAGGAGGGACAGGGAACACTGAAGCTTTCTTT.

The genes are TRBV20-1 and TRBJ2-5; 9 nucleotides align to TRBD1. CDR3 length: 13 amino acids. Germline-derived CDR1 and CDR2 are DFQATT and SNEGSKA (reference sequence). Unmatched junction bases numbered 8, after V lost 6 bases and J lost 6 bases. The CDR3 DNA reads TGCAGTGCCGCCGGGACAGGGAAGAAGACCCAGTACTTC. Encoded protein: CSAAGTGKKTQYF.

The chain is built from TRBV6-5 and TRBJ1-1; 9 positions agree with TRBD1. The CDR3 spans 17 residues. V shed 4 bases and J 4 bases; nucleotides not matched to a gene: 13. Germline V CDR1 and CDR2: MNHEY, SVGAGI. The CDR3: CASSFPPQGAVATEAFF. As DNA, the CDR3 is TGTGCCAGCAGTTTCCCACCACAGGGGGCCGTGGCCACTGAAGCTTTCTTT.

This clonotype showed up just a few times. The rearrangement joins TRBV3-1 to TRBJ2-7; 9 positions agree with TRBD1. The CDR3 contains 15 residues. V trimming: 1 base; J trimming: 7 bases; junction bases outside the gene matches: 8. Germline CDR1 LGHDT, CDR2 YNNKEL (reference sequence). The DNA of the CDR3 is TGTGCCAGCAGCCAAGGGCCGGGACAGGGCTCGGAGCAGTACGTC. This codes for CASSQGPGQGSEQYV.

The CDR3 region has the DNA TGTGCCAGCAGTGCGATGGGACAGGGAAATGGCTACACCTTC. This translates into CASSAMGQGNGYTF. This chain links TRBV25-1 with TRBJ1-2; 9 bases agree with TRBD1. Germline CDR1 is MGHDK and CDR2 is SYGVNS. The CDR3 sequence is 14 residues long. The V and J ends lost 4 bases and 6 bases, in that order; junction bases with no gene match: 6.

This clonotype has ten or more counts. The chain links TRBV5-1 to TRBJ1-2; D unclear. The V gene lost 0 bases and the J gene lost 4 bases, with 10 bases spanning the gap. CDR1 is SGHRS and CDR2 is YFSETQ in the germline V gene. CDR3 length equals 14 residues. Here the CDR3 DNA reads TGCGCCAGCAGCTTGGGTCCAGCGGGCTATGGCTACACCTTC. It specifies CASSLGPAGYGYTF.